These 11 T cell receptor beta chains share one sample of origin, sequenced in a study of T cell changes during pregnancy in multiple sclerosis. Repertoires were generated with immunoSEQ multiplex PCR, while TCRdb's copy carries only in-frame clones and drops some. The table has about 75,000 clones, 89% seen once; the top ten hold around 0.96%. The material was peripheral blood, obtained in the first trimester of pregnancy. The receptors here all came from a female donor in good health, enrolled as a control in a pregnancy study.

The V gene is TRBV5-4, the J gene TRBJ1-2, with 7 nucleotides matching TRBD1. CDR1 and CDR2 (germline): SGHNT, YYREEE (reference sequence). Unmatched junction bases numbered 7, after V lost 0 bases and J lost 8 bases. The CDR3 extends over 14 amino acids. The chain's CDR3 is CASSLDRGSLGYTF. The CDR3 DNA reads TGTGCCAGCAGCTTGGACAGGGGTTCCTTGGGCTACACCTTC.

This sequence joins TRBV6-1 and TRBJ2-7; 10 nucleotides line up with TRBD2. This CDR3 region has 15 residues. The V and J ends lost 1 base and 0 bases, in that order; junction bases with no gene match: 0. Germline V gives CDR1 MNHNS, CDR2 SASEGT. The CDR3 loop is CASSEGTSGSYEQYF. The CDR3, as DNA: TGTGCCAGCAGTGAAGGGACTAGCGGCTCCTACGAGCAGTACTTC.

CDR3 in DNA: TGTGCCAGCTCACCACTTCGGGGGGGAAGCACAGATACGCAGTATTTT. Protein sequence: CASSPLRGGSTDTQYF. V and J are TRBV18 and TRBJ2-3; 8 positions agree with TRBD2. The CDR3 is 16 amino acids. The trim removed 1 base at V and 0 bases at J, leaving 3 bases unmatched. Germline CDR1 is KGHSH and CDR2 is LQKENI.

This rearrangement joins TRBV11-2 to TRBJ1-2; no clear D. V was clipped by 3 bases and J by 4 bases, with 15 bases between them. The CDR3 has 15 residues. CDR1 SGHAT and CDR2 FQNNGV come from the germline V gene. The CDR3: CASSFGPGEGYGYTF. The CDR3 DNA is TGTGCCAGCAGCTTCGGGCCCGGGGAGGGCTATGGCTACACCTTC. Complete variable domain (other parts from reference TRBV11-2 and TRBJ1-2): EAGVAQSPRYKIIEKRQSVAFWCNPISGHATLYWYQQILGQGPKLLIQFQNNGVVDDSQLPKDRFSAERLKGVDSTLKIQPAKLEDSAVYLCASSFGPGEGYGYTFGSGTRLTVV.

This chain connects TRBV6-5 to TRBJ1-1; the D gene is possibly TRBD1 (5 bases). CDR3 length equals 14 residues. V dropped 6 bases and J dropped 0 bases, with 11 bases sitting between them. Germline CDR1 and CDR2: MNHEY and SVGAGI. CDR3 nucleotides: TGTGCCAGCAGAACAGACAGAATGAACACTGAAGCTTTCTTT. Its translation: CASRTDRMNTEAFF.

This clone has a single count. The chain couples TRBV21-1 to TRBJ1-2; TRBD1, the table's D call, was not compared with the DNA. TRBV21-1 is a recognized pseudogene. The CDR3 covers 18 residues. CDR3 residues: CASSKEGVTGGEDYGYTF. CDR3 nucleotide sequence: TGTGCCAGCAGCAAAGAAGGTGTGACAGGGGGCGAAGACTATGGCTACACCTTC.

In DNA form, the CDR3 reads TGTGCAAGTCGCTTAGAGATGACCAAACCAGGGGGCGCTTGCACTGAAGCTTTCTTT. Translated, it gives CASRLEMTKPGGACTEAFF. V is TRBV12-2 and J is TRBJ1-1; whether TRBD1, the table's D call, matches the DNA was not checked. TRBV12-2 is deemed a pseudogene. The length of the CDR3 is 19 residues.

The chain recombines TRBV27 with TRBJ1-1, with a weak D call TRBD1 (5 bases). The germline V gene encodes CDR1 MNHEY and CDR2 SMNVEV (reference sequence). V dropped 2 bases and J dropped 7 bases, with 8 bases sitting between them. The CDR3 sequence is 12 residues long. Here the CDR3 DNA reads TGTGCCAGCAGTTTACTTAGGGGTGAAGCTTTCTTT. Protein product: CASSLLRGEAFF.

The rearrangement links TRBV4-2 to TRBJ2-7, with D possibly being TRBD1 (5 bases). Germline-derived CDR1 and CDR2 are LGHNA and YNFKEQ. The V end lost 2 bases, the J end lost 4 bases, and 15 bases lay between the germline ends. CDR3 length: 15 amino acids. The CDR3 loop is CASSQRGQGAYEQYF. Written as DNA, the CDR3 is TGTGCCAGCAGCCAACGTGGGCAGGGTGCATACGAGCAGTACTTC.

The chain combines TRBV6-5 with TRBJ2-3; 14 bases are a match to TRBD2. CDR3 length equals 15 residues. The germline V gene has CDR1 MNHEY and CDR2 SVGAGI. V lost 5 bases and J lost 9; bases outside the gene matches: 7. The CDR3 nucleotides are TGTGCCAGCAGTGCGACTAGCGGGGGGGCCTGGACGCAGTATTTT. The encoded protein is CASSATSGGAWTQYF.

This rearrangement joins TRBV6-1 to TRBJ2-7; 7 nucleotides match TRBD2. The V gene end was trimmed by 2 bases and the J gene end by 0 bases; junction bases not matched to a gene: 7. Germline-derived CDR1 and CDR2 are MNHNS and SASEGT. CDR3 length: 16 amino acids. CDR3 in DNA: TGTGCCAGCAGTGAATGGGATAGCGGGCTCTCCTACGAGCAGTACTTC. Translating gives CASSEWDSGLSYEQYF.